The 6 T cell receptor beta chains given below trace back to one sample, sequenced in a study of regulatory T cells. Broader study findings: CD3G-deficient patients' regulatory T cells showed reduced Shannon diversity versus autologous conventional CD4+ and control regulatory cells.

Their cognate antigens are unknown. Primers: 52 TRBV forward and 13 TRBJ reverse. Repertoires were generated with immunoSEQ multiplex PCR, while TCRdb's copy carries only in-frame clones and drops some. The sample yields approximately 2,300 clones, under 95% seen once. Material: CD4+ Tregs sorted from blood. The receptors stem from a child aged 5 to 17 with CD3G deficiency.

The chain links TRBV7-9 to TRBJ1-1, with a weak D call TRBD1 (6 bases). The germline CDR1 and CDR2 sequences are SEHNR and FQNEAQ (reference sequence). The CDR3 consists of 17 residues. V gave up 1 base and J gave up 3 bases, with 18 bases separating them. The CDR3 bases are TGTGCCAGCAGCTTAGAGGGGGGGCAGCTGTTGTACACTGAAGCTTTCTTT. It specifies CASSLEGGQLLYTEAFF. The full variable domain, rest sourced from reference TRBV7-9 and TRBJ1-1, is DTGVSQNPRHKITKRGQNVTFRCDPISEHNRLYWYRQTLGQGPEFLTYFQNEAQLEKSRLLSDRFSAERPKGSFSTLEIQRTEQGDSAMYLCASSLEGGQLLYTEAFFGQGTRLTVV.

The rearrangement links TRBV7-8 to TRBJ2-7, with 7 bases fitting TRBD1. V gave up 1 base and J gave up 3 bases; unmatched junction bases: 3. The CDR3 spans 14 residues. Germline V gene data show CDR1 as SGHVS and CDR2 as FQNEAQ. The CDR3 reads CASSLDAGGYEQYF. The CDR3 DNA is TGTGCCAGCAGCTTAGATGCAGGGGGCTACGAGCAGTACTTC.

This rearrangement joins TRBV6-6 to TRBJ2-2; D is perhaps TRBD1 (5 bases). CDR1 MNHNY and CDR2 SVGAGI come from the germline V gene (reference sequence). There are 14 residues in the CDR3. Trimming left V 6 bases short and J 3 bases short, with 11 bases between. The CDR3 DNA reads as TGTGCCAGCAGACCACGACAGTACACCGGGGAGCTGTTTTTT. Translation: CASRPRQYTGELFF.

The chain uses TRBV6-1 and TRBJ1-1, with unresolved D. Per the germline V gene, CDR1 is MNHNS and CDR2 is SASEGT. The CDR3 consists of 13 residues. V was cut by 7 bases and J by 1 base, with 10 bases left in between. The CDR3 bases are TGTGCCAGCAAGGGTCCGAGGAACACTGAAGCTTTCTTT. Translating it yields CASKGPRNTEAFF.

This clone has just a few counts. The chain uses TRBV6-1 and TRBJ1-1; D remains unclear. This CDR3 has 12 residues. CDR1 and CDR2 (germline): MNHNS, SASEGT. Trimming pared 1 base from V and 8 bases from J, leaving 8 bases between. The CDR3 nucleotides are TGTGCCAGCAGTGAAGGTCTGAGGGAAGCTTTCTTT. This gives the protein CASSEGLREAFF.

This chain joins TRBV18 and TRBJ1-1, with D maybe TRBD1 (6 bases). Germline V gene data show CDR1 as KGHSH and CDR2 as LQKENI. The CDR3 consists of 15 residues. Trimming removed 3 bases at V and 0 bases at J, with 11 bases between. CDR3: CASSPRGSLNTEAFF. The CDR3 bases are TGTGCCAGCTCACCCAGGGGCAGTTTGAACACTGAAGCTTTCTTT.